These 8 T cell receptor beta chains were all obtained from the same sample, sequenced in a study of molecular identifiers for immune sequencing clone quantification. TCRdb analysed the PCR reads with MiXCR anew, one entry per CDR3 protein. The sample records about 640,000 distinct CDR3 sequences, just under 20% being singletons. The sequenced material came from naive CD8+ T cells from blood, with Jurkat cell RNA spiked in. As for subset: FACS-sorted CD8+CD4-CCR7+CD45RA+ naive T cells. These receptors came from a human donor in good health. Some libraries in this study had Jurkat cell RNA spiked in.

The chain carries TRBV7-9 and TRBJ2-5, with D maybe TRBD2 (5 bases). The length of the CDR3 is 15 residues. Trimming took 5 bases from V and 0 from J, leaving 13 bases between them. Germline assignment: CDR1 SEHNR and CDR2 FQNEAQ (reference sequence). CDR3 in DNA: TGTGCCAGCAGCCACCGAGACGGGGACCAAGAGACCCAGTACTTC. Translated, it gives CASSHRDGDQETQYF. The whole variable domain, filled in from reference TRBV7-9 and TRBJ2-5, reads DTGVSQNPRHKITKRGQNVTFRCDPISEHNRLYWYRQTLGQGPEFLTYFQNEAQLEKSRLLSDRFSAERPKGSFSTLEIQRTEQGDSAMYLCASSHRDGDQETQYFGPGTRLLVL.

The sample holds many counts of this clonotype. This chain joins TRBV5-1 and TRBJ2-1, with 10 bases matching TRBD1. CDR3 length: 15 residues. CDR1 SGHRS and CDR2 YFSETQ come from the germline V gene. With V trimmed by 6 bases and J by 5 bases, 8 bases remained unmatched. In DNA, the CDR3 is TGCGCCAGCACACCGGGACAGGGGAAGAACAATGAGCAGTTCTTC. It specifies CASTPGQGKNNEQFF.

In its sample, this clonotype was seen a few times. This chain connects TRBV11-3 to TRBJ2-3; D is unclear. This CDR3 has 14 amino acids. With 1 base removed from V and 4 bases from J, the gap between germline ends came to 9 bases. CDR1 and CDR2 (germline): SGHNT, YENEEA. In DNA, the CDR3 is TGTGCCAGCAGCTTAGGGACCTTTCCAGATACGCAGTATTTT. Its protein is CASSLGTFPDTQYF.

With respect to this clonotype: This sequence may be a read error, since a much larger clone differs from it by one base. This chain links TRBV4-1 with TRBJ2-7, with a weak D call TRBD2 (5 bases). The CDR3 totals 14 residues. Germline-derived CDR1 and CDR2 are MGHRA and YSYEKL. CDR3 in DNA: TGCGCCAGCGGCCAAAAAGCGGTGGGGTACGAGCAGTACTTC. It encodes CASGQKAVGYEQYF.

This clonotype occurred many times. For the CDR3, the DNA is TGTGCCAGCAAGAGGCGGACCCAAGAGACCCAGTACTTC. Protein sequence: CASKRRTQETQYF. The V and J genes are TRBV12-3 or TRBV12-4 and TRBJ2-5; D is uncertain. Trimming took 7 bases from V and 1 from J, leaving 10 bases between them. The CDR3 totals 13 residues.

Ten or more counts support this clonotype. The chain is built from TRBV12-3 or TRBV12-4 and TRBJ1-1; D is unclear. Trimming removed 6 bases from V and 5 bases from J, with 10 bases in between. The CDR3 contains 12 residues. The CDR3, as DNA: TGTGCCAGCAGCCTCAGTCAGACTGAAGCTTTCTTT. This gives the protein CASSLSQTEAFF.

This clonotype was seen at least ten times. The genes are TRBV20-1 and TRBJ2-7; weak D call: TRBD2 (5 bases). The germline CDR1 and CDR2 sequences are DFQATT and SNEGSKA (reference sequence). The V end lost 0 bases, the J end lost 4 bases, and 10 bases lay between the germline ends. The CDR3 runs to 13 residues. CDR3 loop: CSAREPRGYEQYF. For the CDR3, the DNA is TGCAGTGCTAGAGAACCCCGAGGGTACGAGCAGTACTTC.

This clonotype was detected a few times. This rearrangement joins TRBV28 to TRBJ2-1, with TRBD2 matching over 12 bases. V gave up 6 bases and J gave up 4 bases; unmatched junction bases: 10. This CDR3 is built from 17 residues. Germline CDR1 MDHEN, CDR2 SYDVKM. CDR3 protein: CASSRGTSGPPYNEQFF. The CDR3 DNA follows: TGTGCCAGCAGCCGCGGGACTAGCGGGCCCCCATACAATGAGCAGTTCTTC.